This TCR beta chain was documented in a study of blood T cell repertoires in COVID-19. Study-level information: PBMCs, B-cell-depleted T cells, or T cells provided the cDNA or gDNA that made up the material.

Germline loops: CDR1 MNHEY, CDR2 SMNVEV (reference sequence). This CDR3 comprises 19 residues. Trimming at V came to 2 bases and at J to 7 bases, leaving 15 bases not matched to a gene. As originally analysed: Estimated nucleated cell counts came from reference gene primer amplification. This table comes from immunoSEQ multiplex PCR, and its TCRdb copy is limited to in-frame clones, with some not included. That table is the source of V, J and clone size, and D and trimming were worked out from the DNA. In the table there are fewer than 80,000 clones, 75% to 90% of which are singletons. V usage is TRBV27 and J usage is TRBJ2-2; TRBD2 agrees at 11 bases. This clonotype originated in a woman aged 50 to 60 with active COVID-19. Sequenced: peripheral blood. The chain's CDR3 is CASSLQGPRTSGRIGELFF. CDR3 nucleotides: TGTGCCAGCAGTTTACAGGGTCCCCGTACTAGCGGGAGAATCGGGGAGCTGTTTTTT.